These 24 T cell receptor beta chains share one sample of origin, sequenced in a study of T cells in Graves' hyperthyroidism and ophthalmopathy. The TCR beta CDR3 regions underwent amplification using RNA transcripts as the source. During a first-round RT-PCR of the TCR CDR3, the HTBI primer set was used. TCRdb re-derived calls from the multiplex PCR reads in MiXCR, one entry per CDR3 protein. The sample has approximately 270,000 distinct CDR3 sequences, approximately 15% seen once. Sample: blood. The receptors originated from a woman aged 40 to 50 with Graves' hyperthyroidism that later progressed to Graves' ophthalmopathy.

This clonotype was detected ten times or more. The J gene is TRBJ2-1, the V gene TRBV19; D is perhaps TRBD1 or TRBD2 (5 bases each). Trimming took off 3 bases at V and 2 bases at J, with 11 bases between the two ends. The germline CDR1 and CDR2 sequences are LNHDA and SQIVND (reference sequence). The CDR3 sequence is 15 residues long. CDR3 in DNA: TGTGCCAGTAGTATTAGCAGGGAGCCCTACAATGAGCAGTTCTTC. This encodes CASSISREPYNEQFF.

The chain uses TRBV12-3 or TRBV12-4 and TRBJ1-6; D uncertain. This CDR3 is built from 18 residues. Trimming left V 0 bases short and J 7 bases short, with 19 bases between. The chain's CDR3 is CASSLAGGGLSRNSPLHF. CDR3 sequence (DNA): TGTGCCAGCAGTTTAGCGGGTGGAGGTTTGAGTCGGAATTCACCCCTCCACTTT.

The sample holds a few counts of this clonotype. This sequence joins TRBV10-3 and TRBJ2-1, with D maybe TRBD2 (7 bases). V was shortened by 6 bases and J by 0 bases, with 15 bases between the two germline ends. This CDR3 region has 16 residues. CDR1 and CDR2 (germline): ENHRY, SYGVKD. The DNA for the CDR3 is TGTGCCATCAGGGGGGGGCGGGGGATCTCCTACAATGAGCAGTTCTTC. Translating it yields CAIRGGRGISYNEQFF.

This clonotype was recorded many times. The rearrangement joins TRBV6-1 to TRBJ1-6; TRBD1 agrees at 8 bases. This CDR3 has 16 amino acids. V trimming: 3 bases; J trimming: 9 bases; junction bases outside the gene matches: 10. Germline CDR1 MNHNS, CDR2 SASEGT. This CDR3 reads CASSDLRGQGPSPLHF. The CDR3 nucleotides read TGTGCCAGCAGTGATCTTCGAGGACAGGGCCCTTCACCCCTCCACTTT.

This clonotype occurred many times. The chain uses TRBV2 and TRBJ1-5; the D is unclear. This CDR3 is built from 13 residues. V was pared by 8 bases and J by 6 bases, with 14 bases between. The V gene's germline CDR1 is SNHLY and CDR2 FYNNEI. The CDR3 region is CASAGGEGQPQHF. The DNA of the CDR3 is TGTGCCAGCGCCGGTGGGGAGGGTCAGCCCCAGCATTTT.

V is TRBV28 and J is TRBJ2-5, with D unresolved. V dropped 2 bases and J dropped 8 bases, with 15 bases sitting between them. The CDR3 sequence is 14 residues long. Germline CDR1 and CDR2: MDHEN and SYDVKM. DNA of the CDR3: TGTGCCAGCAGTTTACCTAGTCGTTTGAATACCCAGTACTTC. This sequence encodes CASSLPSRLNTQYF.

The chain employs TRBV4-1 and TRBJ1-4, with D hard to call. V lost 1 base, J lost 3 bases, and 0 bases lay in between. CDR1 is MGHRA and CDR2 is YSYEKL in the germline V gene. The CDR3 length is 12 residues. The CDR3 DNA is TGCGCCAGCAGCCAAGCTAATGAAAAACTGTTTTTT. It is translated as CASSQANEKLFF.

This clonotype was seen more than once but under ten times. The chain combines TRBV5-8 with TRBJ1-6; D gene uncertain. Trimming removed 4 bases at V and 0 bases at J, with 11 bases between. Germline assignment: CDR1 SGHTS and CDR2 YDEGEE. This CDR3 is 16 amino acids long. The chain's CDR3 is CASSPWISSYNSPLHF. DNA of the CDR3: TGTGCCAGCAGCCCTTGGATCAGCTCCTATAATTCACCCCTCCACTTT.

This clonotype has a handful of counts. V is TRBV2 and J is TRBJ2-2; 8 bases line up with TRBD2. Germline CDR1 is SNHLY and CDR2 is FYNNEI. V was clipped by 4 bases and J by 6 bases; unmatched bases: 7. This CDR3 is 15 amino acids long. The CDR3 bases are TGTGCCAGCAGTGGGCGGACTAGCAAAGCCGGGGAGCTGTTTTTT. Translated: CASSGRTSKAGELFF.

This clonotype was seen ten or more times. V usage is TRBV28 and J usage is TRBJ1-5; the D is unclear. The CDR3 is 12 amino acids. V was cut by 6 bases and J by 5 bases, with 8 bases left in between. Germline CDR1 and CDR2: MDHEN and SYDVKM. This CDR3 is CASRERDQPQHF. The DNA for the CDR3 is TGTGCCAGCAGGGAGAGGGATCAGCCCCAGCATTTT.

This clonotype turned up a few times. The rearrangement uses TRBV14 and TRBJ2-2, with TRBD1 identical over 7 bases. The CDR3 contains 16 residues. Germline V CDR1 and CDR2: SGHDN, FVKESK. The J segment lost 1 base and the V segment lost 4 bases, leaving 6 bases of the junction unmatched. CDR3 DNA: TGTGCCAGCAGCCGCCTATACAGGGGGAACACCGGGGAGCTGTTTTTT. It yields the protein CASSRLYRGNTGELFF.

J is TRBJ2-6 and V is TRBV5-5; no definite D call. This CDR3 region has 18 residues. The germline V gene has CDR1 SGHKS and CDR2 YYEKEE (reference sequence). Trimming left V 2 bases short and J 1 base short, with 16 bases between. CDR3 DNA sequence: TGTGCCAGCAGCTTCAGGACGGGTAGTCAATCTGGGGCCAACGTCCTGACTTTC. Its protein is CASSFRTGSQSGANVLTF.

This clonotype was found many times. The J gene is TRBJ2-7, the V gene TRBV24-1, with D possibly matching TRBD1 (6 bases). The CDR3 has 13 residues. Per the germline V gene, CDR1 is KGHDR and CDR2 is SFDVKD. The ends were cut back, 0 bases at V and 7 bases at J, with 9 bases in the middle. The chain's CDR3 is CATSDLTGREQYF. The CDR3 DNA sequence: TGTGCCACCAGTGATTTGACAGGGCGGGAGCAGTACTTC.

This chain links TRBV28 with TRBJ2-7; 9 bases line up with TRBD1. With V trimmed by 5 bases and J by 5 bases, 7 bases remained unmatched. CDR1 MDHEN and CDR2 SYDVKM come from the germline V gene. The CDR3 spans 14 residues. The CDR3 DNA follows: TGTGCCAGCAGTGAGGGGACAGGGTGGAACGAGCAGTACTTC. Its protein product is CASSEGTGWNEQYF.

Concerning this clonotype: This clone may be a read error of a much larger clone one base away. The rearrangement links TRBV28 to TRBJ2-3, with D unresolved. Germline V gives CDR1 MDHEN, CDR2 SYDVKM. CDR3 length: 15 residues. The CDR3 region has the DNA TGTGCCCGCAGTTTACCCGGCACAACCACAGATACGCAGTATTTT. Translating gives CARSLPGTTTDTQYF.

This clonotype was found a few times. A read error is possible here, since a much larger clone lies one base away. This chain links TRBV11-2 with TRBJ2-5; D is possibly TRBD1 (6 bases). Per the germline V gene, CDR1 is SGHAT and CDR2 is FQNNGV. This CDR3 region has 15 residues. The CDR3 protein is CDSSLVGASQETQYF. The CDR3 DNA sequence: TGTGACAGCAGCTTAGTGGGGGCCTCACAAGAGACCCAGTACTTC. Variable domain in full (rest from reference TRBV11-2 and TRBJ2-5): EAGVAQSPRYKIIEKRQSVAFWCNPISGHATLYWYQQILGQGPKLLIQFQNNGVVDDSQLPKDRFSAERLKGVDSTLKIQPAKLEDSAVYLCDSSLVGASQETQYFGPGTRLLVL.

The CDR3 protein is CAWSTMRGTNEQFF. In DNA, the CDR3 is TGTGCCTGGAGTACCATGCGGGGGACTAATGAGCAGTTCTTC. The V call is TRBV30, the J call TRBJ2-1; 7 bases map to TRBD2. V lost 2 bases, J lost 7 bases, and 8 bases stayed unmatched. Germline CDR1 reads GTSNPN; CDR2 reads SVGIG (reference sequence). The CDR3 runs 14 residues.

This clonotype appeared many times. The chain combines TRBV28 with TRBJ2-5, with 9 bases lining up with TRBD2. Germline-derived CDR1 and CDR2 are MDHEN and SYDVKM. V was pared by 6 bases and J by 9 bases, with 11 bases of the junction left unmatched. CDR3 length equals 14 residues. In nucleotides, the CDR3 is TGTGCCAGCAGCCCTAGCGGGGCCCTCGGGGCCCAGTACTTC. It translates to CASSPSGALGAQYF.

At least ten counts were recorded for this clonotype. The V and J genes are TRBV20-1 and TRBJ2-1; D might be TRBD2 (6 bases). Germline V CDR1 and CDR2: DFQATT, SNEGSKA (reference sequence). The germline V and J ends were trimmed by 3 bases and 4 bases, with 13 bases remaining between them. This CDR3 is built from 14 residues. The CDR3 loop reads CSASGSPLYNEQFF. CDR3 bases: TGCAGTGCTAGCGGGAGTCCCCTGTACAATGAGCAGTTCTTC.

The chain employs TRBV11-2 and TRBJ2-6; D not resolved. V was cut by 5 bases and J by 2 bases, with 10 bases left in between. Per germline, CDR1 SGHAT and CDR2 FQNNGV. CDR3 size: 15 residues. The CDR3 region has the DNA TGTGCCAGCAGCCCTGAAACGGCTGGGGCCAACGTCCTGACTTTC. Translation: CASSPETAGANVLTF.

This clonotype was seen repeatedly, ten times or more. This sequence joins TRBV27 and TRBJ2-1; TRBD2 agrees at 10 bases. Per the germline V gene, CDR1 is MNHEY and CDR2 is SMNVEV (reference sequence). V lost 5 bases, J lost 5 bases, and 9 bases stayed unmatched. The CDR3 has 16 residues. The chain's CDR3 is CASSRVSGTSDNEQFF. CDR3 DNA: TGTGCCAGCAGTCGAGTTTCCGGGACTAGCGACAATGAGCAGTTCTTC.

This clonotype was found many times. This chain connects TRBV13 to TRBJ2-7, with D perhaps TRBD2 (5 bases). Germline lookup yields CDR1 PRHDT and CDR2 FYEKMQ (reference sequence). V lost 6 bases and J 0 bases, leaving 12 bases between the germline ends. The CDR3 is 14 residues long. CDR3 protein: CASRREGSSYEQYF. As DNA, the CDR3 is TGTGCCAGCAGACGGGAAGGTAGCTCCTACGAGCAGTACTTC.

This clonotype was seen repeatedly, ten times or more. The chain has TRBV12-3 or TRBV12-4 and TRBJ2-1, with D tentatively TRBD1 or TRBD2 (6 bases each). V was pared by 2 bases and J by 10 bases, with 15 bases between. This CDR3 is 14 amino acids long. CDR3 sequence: CASSLRSRGGEQFF. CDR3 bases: TGTGCCAGCAGTTTAAGGTCCAGGGGAGGCGAGCAGTTCTTC.

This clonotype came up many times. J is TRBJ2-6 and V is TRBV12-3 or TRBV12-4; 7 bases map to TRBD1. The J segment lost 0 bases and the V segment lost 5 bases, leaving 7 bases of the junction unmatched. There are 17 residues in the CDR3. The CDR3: CASSRTGANSGANVLTF. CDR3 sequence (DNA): TGTGCCAGCAGTCGTACAGGGGCCAACTCTGGGGCCAACGTCCTGACTTTC.